Below are 27 T cell receptor beta chains sequenced from a single sample in a study of blood T cell repertoires in COVID-19. Generated by immunoSEQ multiplex PCR, the TCRdb table keeps only in-frame clones and is missing some. This sample has a few hundred thousand clones, with 89% found just once. Sequencing was performed on PBMCs or T cells enriched from blood (not recorded which). These receptors were collected from a woman aged 40 to 50 who had recovered from COVID-19.

The gene calls are TRBV6-2 or TRBV6-3 and TRBJ2-1; D is perhaps TRBD1 (6 bases). Germline V CDR1 and CDR2: MNHEY, SVGEGT. The CDR3 sequence is 17 residues long. V lost 2 bases, J lost 8 bases, and 22 bases lay in between. The CDR3 region is CASSYNPETGFNYEQFF. The DNA for the CDR3 is TGTGCCAGCAGTTACAATCCCGAGACAGGATTTAACTATGAGCAGTTCTTC.

The chain is built from TRBV19 and TRBJ1-1, with 8 nucleotides matching TRBD1. The V and J ends lost 4 bases and 0 bases, in that order; junction bases with no gene match: 10. Germline CDR1 is LNHDA and CDR2 is SQIVND (reference sequence). The length of the CDR3 is 17 residues. The CDR3 DNA reads TGTGCCAGTAGTACCCCAGGGGGCGACGCAATGAACACTGAAGCTTTCTTT. Amino acids: CASSTPGGDAMNTEAFF.

The chain employs TRBV7-9 and TRBJ1-6, with D unclear. The CDR3 extends over 15 amino acids. Trimming took off 6 bases at V and 10 bases at J, with 19 bases between the two ends. Per germline, CDR1 SEHNR and CDR2 FQNEAQ (reference sequence). The CDR3: CASSRSEGVSSPLHF. The CDR3 DNA is TGTGCCAGCAGTCGAAGTGAGGGCGTATCCTCACCCCTCCACTTT. The entire variable domain, with the rest obtained from reference TRBV7-9 and TRBJ1-6, is as follows: DTGVSQNPRHKITKRGQNVTFRCDPISEHNRLYWYRQTLGQGPEFLTYFQNEAQLEKSRLLSDRFSAERPKGSFSTLEIQRTEQGDSAMYLCASSRSEGVSSPLHFGNGTRLTVT.

This clone has just one count. The CDR3 here is CASSQEHAGIGYTF. For the CDR3, the DNA is TGTGCCAGCAGCCAAGAACACGCGGGAATTGGCTACACCTTC. V is TRBV3-1 (or the pseudogene TRBV3-2) and J is TRBJ1-2, with D uncertain. Germline CDR1 is LGHDT and CDR2 is YNNKEL (reference sequence). The V end was cut by 0 bases, the J end by 7 bases, with 12 bases between. This CDR3 spans 14 amino acids.

In its sample, this clone was seen once. This rearrangement joins TRBV5-1 to TRBJ2-1; possible D gene TRBD1, 5 bases. V gave up 1 base and J gave up 6 bases, with 14 bases separating them. Germline V lookup: CDR1 SGHRS, CDR2 YFSETQ. The CDR3 has 15 residues. The CDR3 here is CASSLSRDSVNEQFF. In nucleotides, the CDR3 is TGCGCCAGCAGCTTGTCGAGAGACAGCGTCAATGAGCAGTTCTTC.

The rearrangement links TRBV4-3 to TRBJ2-1; 7 bases align to TRBD1. This CDR3 comprises 13 residues. Per germline, CDR1 LGHNA and CDR2 YSLEER. The ends lost 0 bases at V and 12 bases at J; junction bases unmatched: 5. Here the CDR3 reads CASSQDGQVGQFF. Here the CDR3 DNA reads TGCGCCAGCAGCCAAGACGGACAGGTGGGGCAGTTCTTC.

V and J are TRBV3-1 (or the pseudogene TRBV3-2) and TRBJ2-7; 9 bases map to TRBD2. The germline V gene has CDR1 LGHDT and CDR2 YNNKEL (reference sequence). V lost 4 bases, J lost 5 bases, and 9 bases stayed unmatched. CDR3 length equals 15 residues. The CDR3 spells CASSPTSGPGDEQYF. Written as DNA, the CDR3 is TGTGCCAGCAGCCCGACTAGCGGACCCGGCGACGAGCAGTACTTC.

The J gene is TRBJ2-2, the V gene TRBV11-2; 8 bases map to TRBD1. The V segment lost 5 bases and the J segment 3 bases; nucleotides outside the gene matches: 5. This CDR3 comprises 15 residues. The germline V gene has CDR1 SGHAT and CDR2 FQNNGV. CDR3 protein: CASSTNRGDTGELFF. The CDR3 region has the DNA TGTGCCAGCAGCACGAACAGGGGGGACACCGGGGAGCTGTTTTTT.

The chain links TRBV18 to TRBJ1-4; a weak D match, TRBD1 (6 bases). The CDR3 extends over 16 amino acids. The V and J ends lost 0 bases and 0 bases respectively, with 8 bases between them. Germline V gene data show CDR1 as KGHSH and CDR2 as LQKENI. For the CDR3, the DNA is TGTGCCAGCTCACCACCCGGGACATCAACTAATGAAAAACTGTTTTTT. Its translation: CASSPPGTSTNEKLFF.

This clone appeared a single time. The gene calls are TRBV19 and TRBJ2-2; 12 bases fit TRBD2. After removal of 10 bases from V and 0 bases from J, the junction contained 12 bases not matched to a gene. Germline CDR1 LNHDA, CDR2 SQIVND (reference sequence). The CDR3 runs 18 residues. The CDR3 sequence is CATKEASGGAANTGELFF. CDR3 in DNA: TGTGCCACCAAGGAGGCTAGCGGGGGGGCCGCGAACACCGGGGAGCTGTTTTTT.

V and J are TRBV10-3 and TRBJ1-1, with TRBD1 as a possible D gene (6 bases). The CDR3 spans 16 residues. The V gene lost 0 bases and the J gene lost 4 bases, with 15 bases spanning the gap. CDR1 is ENHRY and CDR2 is SYGVKD in the germline V gene. The CDR3 bases are TGTGCCATCAGTGAGTCTAGGGGGGGAGTTCGCACTGAAGCTTTCTTT. Amino acids: CAISESRGGVRTEAFF.

V usage is TRBV15 and J usage is TRBJ1-5; TRBD1 is a possible D gene (5 bases). V gave up 1 base and J gave up 7 bases, with 14 bases separating them. The CDR3 consists of 15 residues. The germline gives CDR1 LNHNV, CDR2 YYDKDF (reference sequence). The CDR3 DNA reads TGTGCCACCAGCAGAGTAGGAATCGGGGGACAGCCCCAGCATTTT. This sequence encodes CATSRVGIGGQPQHF.

The CDR3, as DNA: TGTGCCAGCTCGCCCGACTACTCCTACGAGCAGTACTTC. It specifies CASSPDYSYEQYF. This chain connects TRBV18 to TRBJ2-7, with D perhaps TRBD2 (5 bases). Trimming cost V 6 bases and J 0 bases, with 9 bases left between them. The CDR3 spans 13 residues. In germline, CDR1 is KGHSH, CDR2 LQKENI.

This clone was counted a single time. This rearrangement joins TRBV21-1 to TRBJ2-1; the table assigns TRBD2, which was not confirmed against the DNA. TRBV21-1 is an annotated pseudogene. The CDR3 is 19 amino acids. DNA for the CDR3: TGTGCCAGCAGCAAAGTAGGGGGGGACTATCAGAGGTCGGGAAATGAGCAGTTCTTC. The encoded protein is CASSKVGGDYQRSGNEQFF.

The CDR3 nucleotides read TGTGCCAGCAGCGAGGGGGTTAAAAACATTCAGTACTTC. It yields the protein CASSEGVKNIQYF. V gene TRBV28 combines with J gene TRBJ2-4; perhaps TRBD1 as D (6 bases). This CDR3 has 13 residues. Trimming took 6 bases from V and 4 from J, leaving 10 bases between them. Per the germline V gene, CDR1 is MDHEN and CDR2 is SYDVKM.

This clone was seen only a few times. The gene calls are TRBV9 and TRBJ2-5, with 7 positions matching TRBD2. The germline V gene has CDR1 SGDLS and CDR2 YYNGEE. This CDR3 contains 15 residues. Germline trimming cut 4 bases from V and 1 base from J; bases unmatched to any gene: 7. In nucleotides, the CDR3 is TGTGCCAGCAGCTCTGGACTAGTCCCCCAAGAGACCCAGTACTTC. Translating it yields CASSSGLVPQETQYF.

The chain has TRBV5-1 and TRBJ2-5, with D maybe TRBD1 (5 bases). Germline lookup yields CDR1 SGHRS and CDR2 YFSETQ. Trimming cost V 2 bases and J 3 bases, with 11 bases left between them. The CDR3 has 14 amino acids. The CDR3 sequence: CASSFQGPEETQYF. DNA of the CDR3: TGCGCCAGCAGCTTCCAGGGTCCGGAAGAGACCCAGTACTTC.

The chain links TRBV24-1 to TRBJ2-7, with a weak D call TRBD1 (6 bases). V lost 3 bases to trimming and J lost 2 bases, with 13 bases between them. Germline-derived CDR1 and CDR2 are KGHDR and SFDVKD. This CDR3 contains 15 residues. CDR3 sequence: CATSDPGTHPYEQYF. The CDR3 DNA reads as TGTGCCACCAGTGATCCCGGGACACATCCCTACGAGCAGTACTTC.

The gene calls are TRBV11-2 and TRBJ2-2, with TRBD2 as a possible D gene (7 bases). With 4 bases removed from V and 1 base from J, the gap between germline ends came to 13 bases. The V gene's germline CDR1 is SGHAT and CDR2 FQNNGV. The CDR3 is 16 amino acids. The CDR3 sequence is CASSSRGGVNTGELFF. As DNA, the CDR3 is TGTGCCAGCAGCTCCAGAGGGGGGGTGAACACCGGGGAGCTGTTTTTT.

The chain uses TRBV12-3 or TRBV12-4 and TRBJ1-1; 7 positions agree with TRBD1. The J segment lost 10 bases and the V segment lost 5 bases, leaving 7 bases of the junction unmatched. This CDR3 has 12 residues. The CDR3 loop reads CASSTRTGRAFF. The CDR3, as DNA: TGTGCCAGCAGTACCCGGACAGGACGAGCTTTCTTT.

The V call is TRBV15, the J call TRBJ1-6; D unresolved. The CDR3 loop spans 13 amino acids. V was trimmed by 1 base and J by 14 bases, leaving 12 bases between them. Germline V gene data show CDR1 as LNHNV and CDR2 as YYDKDF (reference sequence). The CDR3 loop reads CATSRALEGALHF. CDR3 bases: TGTGCCACCAGCAGAGCGTTGGAGGGAGCCCTCCACTTT.

The chain combines TRBV7-3 with TRBJ2-5; D is perhaps TRBD1 (7 bases). Trimming removed 3 bases from V and 5 bases from J, with 13 bases in between. Germline values: CDR1 SGHTA, CDR2 FQGTGA. This CDR3 comprises 14 residues. Here the CDR3 DNA reads TGTGCCAGCAGCTTCGGAGGGGGCTTGGAGACCCAGTACTTC. Translation: CASSFGGGLETQYF.

The gene calls are TRBV6-5 and TRBJ1-2; weak D call: TRBD1 (6 bases). Deletions cut 9 bases from V and 8 bases from J, with 19 bases between. The CDR3 runs to 13 residues. From germline, CDR1 is MNHEY and CDR2 SVGAGI. DNA for the CDR3: TGTGCCAGTATCTCCCGGCAGGGGAGCGGCTACACCTTC. It is translated as CASISRQGSGYTF.

This clone appeared a single time. The chain has TRBV19 and TRBJ2-7; TRBD2 is a possible D gene (6 bases). The germline gives CDR1 LNHDA, CDR2 SQIVND (reference sequence). CDR3 length equals 15 residues. V was trimmed by 6 bases and J by 4 bases, leaving 19 bases between them. In DNA form, the CDR3 reads TGTGCCAGTAGGAGAGCGGGTTCTGTAACTTACGAGCAGTACTTC. Translated: CASRRAGSVTYEQYF.

This chain joins TRBV19 and TRBJ2-1; 9 nucleotides line up with TRBD2. V dropped 0 bases and J dropped 15; count of bases not matched to a gene: 9. CDR3 length: 14 residues. CDR1 LNHDA and CDR2 SQIVND come from the germline V gene (reference sequence). CDR3: CASSIETSGFPGFF. The CDR3 DNA is TGTGCCAGTAGTATAGAGACTAGCGGATTTCCTGGGTTCTTC.

The rearrangement links TRBV28 to TRBJ2-5; D may be TRBD2 (6 bases). CDR1 is MDHEN and CDR2 is SYDVKM in the germline V gene. The CDR3 runs to 16 residues. The V end was cut by 4 bases, the J end by 0 bases, with 15 bases between. Written as DNA, the CDR3 is TGTGCCAGCAGTTCGGCTTGGGCTAGCGACCAAGAGACCCAGTACTTC. Its translation is CASSSAWASDQETQYF.

This clone was seen a single time. The rearrangement links TRBV27 to TRBJ2-3; perhaps TRBD2 as D (6 bases). Germline-derived CDR1 and CDR2 are MNHEY and SMNVEV (reference sequence). The CDR3 has 15 residues. V was clipped by 3 bases and J by 1 base, with 11 bases between them. Here the CDR3 reads CASSFGGLGTDTQYF. The DNA of the CDR3 is TGTGCCAGCAGTTTCGGGGGACTTGGCACAGATACGCAGTATTTT.